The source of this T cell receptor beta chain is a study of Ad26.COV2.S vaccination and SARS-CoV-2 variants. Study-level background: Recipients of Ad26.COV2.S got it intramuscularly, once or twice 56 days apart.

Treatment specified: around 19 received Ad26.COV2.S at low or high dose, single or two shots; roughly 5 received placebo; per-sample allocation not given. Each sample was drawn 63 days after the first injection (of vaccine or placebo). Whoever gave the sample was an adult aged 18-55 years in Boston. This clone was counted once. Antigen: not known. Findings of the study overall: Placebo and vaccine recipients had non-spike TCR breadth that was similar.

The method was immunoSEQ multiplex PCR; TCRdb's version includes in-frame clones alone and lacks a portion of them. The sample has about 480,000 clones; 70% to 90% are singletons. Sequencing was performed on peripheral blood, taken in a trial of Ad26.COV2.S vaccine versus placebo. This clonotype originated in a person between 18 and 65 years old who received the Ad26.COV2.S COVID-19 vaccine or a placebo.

The CDR3 sequence: CASSRTDNQPQHF. DNA of the CDR3: TGTGCCAGCAGTAGGACAGACAATCAGCCCCAGCATTTT. V is TRBV12-3 or TRBV12-4 and J is TRBJ1-5; perhaps TRBD1 as D (6 bases). The V end lost 5 bases, the J end lost 3 bases, and 8 bases lay between the germline ends. This CDR3 is built from 13 residues.